This TCR beta chain stems from a study of shared clonotypes between healthy human individuals. Looking at the study overall: There were three CD4 naive, three CD4 memory, two CD8 naive and one CD8 memory plates per donor.

Here immunoSEQ multiplex PCR was the method, and the copy in TCRdb shows in-frame clones only, minus some. The table records roughly 2 million clones, approximately 94% of them present only once. On this clone itself: Its antigen remains unknown.

V dropped 0 bases and J dropped 0 bases, with 6 bases sitting between them. Germline V gene data show CDR1 as MGHRA and CDR2 as YSYEKL. The CDR3 length is 14 residues. Terminally differentiated effector memory CD45RA+ cells were excluded by CCR7 positive selection of CD45RO-negative cells. Study conclusions and caveats: Of the naive CD4 clonotypes, roughly 5.2% were shared across several donors. Inspection by rarefaction showed sorted-subset sequencing to be incomplete despite large depth.

The source is a man younger than 35 in good health. Sequenced sample: naive CD8+ T cells sorted from blood. The chain links TRBV4-1 to TRBJ2-7; D gene uncertain. The chain's CDR3 is CASSQEPVSYEQYF. Written as DNA, the CDR3 is TGCGCCAGCAGCCAAGAACCTGTCTCCTACGAGCAGTACTTC.